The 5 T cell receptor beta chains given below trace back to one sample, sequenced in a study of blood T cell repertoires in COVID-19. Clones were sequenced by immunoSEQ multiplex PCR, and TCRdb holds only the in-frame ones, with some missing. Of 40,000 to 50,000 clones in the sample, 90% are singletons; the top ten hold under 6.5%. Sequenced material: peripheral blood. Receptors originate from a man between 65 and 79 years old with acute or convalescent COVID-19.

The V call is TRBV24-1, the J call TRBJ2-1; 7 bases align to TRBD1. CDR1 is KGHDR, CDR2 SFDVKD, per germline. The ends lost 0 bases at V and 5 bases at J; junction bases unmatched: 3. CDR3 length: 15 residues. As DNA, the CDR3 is TGTGCCACCAGTGATTTGCGGGGACAGCACAATGAGCAGTTCTTC. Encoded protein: CATSDLRGQHNEQFF.

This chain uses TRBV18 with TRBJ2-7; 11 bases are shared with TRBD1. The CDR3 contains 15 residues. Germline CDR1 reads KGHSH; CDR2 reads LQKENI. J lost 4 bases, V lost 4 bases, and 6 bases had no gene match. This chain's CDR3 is CASSLDRGRRYEQYF. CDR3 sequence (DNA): TGTGCCAGCTCACTGGACAGGGGGCGACGTTACGAGCAGTACTTC.

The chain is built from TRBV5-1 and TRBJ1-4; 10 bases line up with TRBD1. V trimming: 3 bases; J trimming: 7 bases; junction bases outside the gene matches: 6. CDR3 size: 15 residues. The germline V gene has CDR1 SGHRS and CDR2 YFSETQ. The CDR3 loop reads CASSSETGGPEKLFF. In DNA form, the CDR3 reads TGCGCCAGCAGCTCAGAGACAGGGGGCCCTGAAAAACTGTTTTTT. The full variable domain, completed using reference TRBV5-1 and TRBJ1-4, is KAGVTQTPRYLIKTRGQQVTLSCSPISGHRSVSWYQQTPGQGLQFLFEYFSETQRNKGNFPGRFSGRQFSNSRSEMNVSTLELGDSALYLCASSSETGGPEKLFFGSGTQLSVL.

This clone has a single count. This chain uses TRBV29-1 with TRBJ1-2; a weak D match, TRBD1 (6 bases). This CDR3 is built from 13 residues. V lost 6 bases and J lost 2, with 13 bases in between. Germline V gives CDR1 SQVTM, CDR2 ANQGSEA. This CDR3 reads CSVRDIVNYGYTF. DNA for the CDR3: TGCAGCGTGAGGGACATTGTCAACTATGGCTACACCTTC.

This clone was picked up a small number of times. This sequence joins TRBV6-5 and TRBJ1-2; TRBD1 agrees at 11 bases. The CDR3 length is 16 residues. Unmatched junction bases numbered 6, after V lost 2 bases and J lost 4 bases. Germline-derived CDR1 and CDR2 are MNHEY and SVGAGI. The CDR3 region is CASSYIRTGGTYGYTF. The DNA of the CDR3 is TGTGCCAGCAGTTACATTCGGACAGGGGGCACCTATGGCTACACCTTC.